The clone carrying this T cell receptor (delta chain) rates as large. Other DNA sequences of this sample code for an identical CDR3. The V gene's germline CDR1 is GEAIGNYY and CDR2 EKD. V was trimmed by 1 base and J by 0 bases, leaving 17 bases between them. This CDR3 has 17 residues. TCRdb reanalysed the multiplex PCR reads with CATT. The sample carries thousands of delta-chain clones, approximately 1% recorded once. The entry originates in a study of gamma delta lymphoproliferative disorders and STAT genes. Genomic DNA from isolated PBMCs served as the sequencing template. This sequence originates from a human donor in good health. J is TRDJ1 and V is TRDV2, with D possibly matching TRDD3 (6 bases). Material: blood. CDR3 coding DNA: TGTGCCTGTGACACGGGGTTTGCTGGGGCTAACACCGATAAACTCATCTTT. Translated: CACDTGFAGANTDKLIF.